This T cell receptor (beta chain) stems from a study of T cells after yellow fever vaccination. This clonotype came up a few times. Antigen specificity is unknown. The CDR3 sequence is 13 residues long. Germline V lookup: CDR1 SGHTA, CDR2 FQGNSA. Between the trimmed V and J ends, which lost 5 bases and 7 bases, there was a span of 11 bases. Generation of TCR cDNA used 5'RACE template switching (which added a universal primer site and UMIs). TCRdb re-analysed the 5' RACE reads in MiXCR, keeping a single row per CDR3 protein. Found here are approximately 550,000 distinct CDR3 sequences, less than 15% of them singletons; the top ten hold about 14%. Broader study findings: The study re-detected most primary-vaccination clones after the booster (under 97% CD4, around 89% CD8). Although most clonotypes did not, a small share appeared in both CD4 and CD8 compartments.

The TCR was taken from a man aged 30-40 years who received the YFV17D yellow fever vaccine. The chain employs TRBV7-2 and TRBJ2-2; no reliable D call. This specimen consisted of PBMCs, obtained on the day of the yellow fever booster vaccination. The CDR3 is CASSPGLYGELFF. CDR3 nucleotides: TGTGCCAGCAGCCCAGGTCTCTACGGGGAGCTGTTTTTT.